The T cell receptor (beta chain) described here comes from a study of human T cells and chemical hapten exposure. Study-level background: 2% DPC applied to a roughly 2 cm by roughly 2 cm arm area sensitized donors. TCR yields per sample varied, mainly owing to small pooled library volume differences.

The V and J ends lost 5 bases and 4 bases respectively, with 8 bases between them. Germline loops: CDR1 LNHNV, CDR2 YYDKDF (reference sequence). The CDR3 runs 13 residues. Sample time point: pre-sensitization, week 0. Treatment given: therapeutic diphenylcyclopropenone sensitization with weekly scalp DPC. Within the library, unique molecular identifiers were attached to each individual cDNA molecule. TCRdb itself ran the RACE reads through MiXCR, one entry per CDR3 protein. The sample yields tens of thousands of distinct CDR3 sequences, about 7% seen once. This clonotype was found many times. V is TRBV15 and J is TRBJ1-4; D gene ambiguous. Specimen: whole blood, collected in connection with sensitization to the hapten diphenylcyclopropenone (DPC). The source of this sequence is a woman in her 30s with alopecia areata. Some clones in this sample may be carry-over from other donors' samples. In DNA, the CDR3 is TGTGCCACCAGCGGCAGCCTTAATGAAAAACTGTTTTTT. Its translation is CATSGSLNEKLFF.